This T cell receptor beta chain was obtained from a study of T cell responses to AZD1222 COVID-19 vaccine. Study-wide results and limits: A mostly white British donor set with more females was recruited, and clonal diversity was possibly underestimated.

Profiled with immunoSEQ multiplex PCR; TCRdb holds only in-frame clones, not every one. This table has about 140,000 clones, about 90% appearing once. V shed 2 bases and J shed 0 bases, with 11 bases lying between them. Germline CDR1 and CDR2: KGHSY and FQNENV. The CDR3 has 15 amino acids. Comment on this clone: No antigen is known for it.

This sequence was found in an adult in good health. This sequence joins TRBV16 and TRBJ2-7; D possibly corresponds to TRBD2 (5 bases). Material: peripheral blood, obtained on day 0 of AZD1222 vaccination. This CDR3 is CASSQSLARSYEQYF. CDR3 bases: TGTGCCAGCAGCCAAAGCCTAGCTCGCTCCTACGAGCAGTACTTC.